This T cell receptor (beta chain) appears in the sequencing data of a study of blood T cell repertoires in COVID-19. Study in general: COVID-19 samples, acute and convalescent, were from the United States, Italy and Spain.

Cohort allocation depended upon clinical history that participants reported. Before being deemed recovered, Cohort 3 donors had two negative PCRs, clearance, or symptom resolution. Using immunoSEQ multiplex PCR, the repertoire was profiled, and TCRdb retains in-frame clones only, with some absent. The sample lists around 130,000 clones; around nine tenths were seen once. The V gene end was trimmed by 0 bases and the J gene end by 3 bases; junction bases not matched to a gene: 6. Germline V gene lookup returns CDR1 MGHRA and CDR2 YSYEKL. The CDR3 sequence is 16 residues long. This clone has only a few counts.

The chain recombines TRBV4-1 with TRBJ2-5; 8 nucleotides line up with TRBD2. Material: PBMCs or T cells enriched from blood (not recorded which). The TCR was taken from a woman aged 45-65 years who had recovered from COVID-19. The CDR3 DNA reads as TGCGCCAGCAGCCAAGAAGGGACTAGACGGGAAGAGACCCAGTACTTC. Its translation is CASSQEGTRREETQYF.